Here is one T cell receptor beta chain with its context. There is no known antigen for this receptor. Base-call qualities are not available, and no considerably larger clone is one nucleotide away. The CDR3 runs 14 amino acids, cysteine and phenylalanine included. Of the read, only the CDR3 DNA is kept; its 42 bases are in frame from base 1. V and J are trimmed by 0 bases and 8 bases, and the gene matches miss 7 bases of the junction. The germline V gene (reference sequence) specifies SGHNT as CDR1 and YYREEE as CDR2. What this sample's treatment or condition label stands for: roughly 11-day PBMC culture with coronavirus spike peptide pools or control peptides (ViraFEST assay). CD4+ T cells from unexposed donors were collected before the COVID-19 pandemic (2011-2018). The ViraFEST assay, used in the study, expanded antigen-specific T cells with peptide pools and then identified the expanded clonotypes through TCR sequencing. Each well held 2.2 million or so PBMCs cultured in IMDM containing around 5% human AB serum and approximately 9.1 IU/ml IL-2, with approximately 9.2 ug/ml peptide pools added. Half of the culture medium was replaced with fresh IL-2-containing medium on days 3 and 7. After around 11 days of culture, CD4+ T cells were isolated by negative selection with the EasySep CD4+ T cell isolation kit. As cell number allowed, CD4+ T cells from unexposed donors were tested for reactivity to SARS-CoV-2 S and N and to four common cold coronavirus spike pools. Ficoll-Paque Plus gradient centrifugation was used to isolate PBMCs from whole blood, and the isolated PBMCs were then either used fresh or cryopreserved at -140C. Each culture condition was generally run in triplicate wells. The leukapheresis product for the unexposed donors was obtained through commercial purchase.

The protocol used for the library was PCR. DNA from cultured CD4+ T cells underwent TCR sequencing with the Oncomine TCR Beta short-read assay at the Johns Hopkins FTIC core. The QIAamp micro DNA kit was used to extract genomic DNA from the cultured CD4+ T cells. Oncomine TCR Beta libraries from cultured CD4+ T cells were pooled with unique dual indexes and sequenced on an Illumina iSeq 100. The authors' pipeline ran thus. Non-productive sequences were removed, and CDR3s that did not start with C, did not end with F or W, or were shorter than 7 amino acids were discarded. The MANAFEST web application identified antigen-specific clonotypes by comparing peptide-stimulated wells against reference wells and other culture wells. To be called positive, a clone needed an FDR below 0.05, an odds ratio above 5, and a productive frequency above 0.1% in at least two of three replicate wells. Clonotypes that were significantly expanded in both SARS-CoV-2 spike wells and at least one common cold coronavirus spike condition were defined as cross-reactive. Levenshtein distances (stringdist) and unrooted phylogenetic trees (ape) in R version 3.6.1 were used to assess CDR3 homology. The public reads were run again by TCRdb, first through fastp at Q25 and then through MiXCR, and only productive beta chains were kept. All rows with the same CDR3 protein become a single entry with the most common DNA and genes. The V and J calls shown here were made by TCRdb, not taken from the authors' results. This sample is represented by roughly 8,100 distinct CDR3 sequences; 40% to 60% of them were singletons. The ten largest clones take up 17% of the sample.

This record comes from a study of vaccination and CD4 T cells after COVID-19 (dated by TCRdb to between 2021 and 2024). The study in broad terms: In the convalescent cohort there were six males and four females, among whom were two Hispanic individuals, seven Caucasians, two Asians and one multiracial person. In control cultures, a CEFX viral epitope pool was used as positive control, an HIV-1 Nef peptide pool was used as negative control, or no peptide was added. Culture stimuli were overlapping spike peptide pools from SARS-CoV-2 and from the common cold coronaviruses HCoV-NL63, HCoV-OC43 and HCoV-229E. Participants received two doses of either the Pfizer-BioNTech BNT162b2 vaccine (n=8) or the Moderna mRNA-1273 vaccine (n=2). Post-COVID blood samples were collected from convalescent patients a median of approximately 100 days after diagnosis, with a range of roughly 30 to 161 days. In around nine COVID-19 convalescent patients and a handful of infection-naive healthy vaccine recipients, the spike-specific CD4+ TCR repertoire before mRNA vaccination was compared with the repertoire after mRNA vaccination. At the TCR clonotype level, an earlier paper using these donors assessed memory CD4+ T cell crossreactivity between SARS-CoV-2 and common cold coronavirus spike proteins. Post-vaccine blood samples were taken a median of 72 days after the second vaccine dose, with a range of about 12 to 250 days.

Results the study describes overall, beyond this receptor: Of the vaccine-specific clones found in convalescent patients, nearly all (304 of 307) were mono-reactive for SARS-CoV-2 spike instead of being cross-reactive with common cold coronaviruses. The study included relatively few convalescent patients and did not analyze early timepoints after natural infection. Among the post-vaccine SARS-CoV-2-reactive clones in convalescent patients, a median around 90% showed up only after vaccination, which suggests vaccine-specific priming. An increase in the median number of SARS-CoV-2-reactive clonotypes from 21 after infection to 35 to 40 after vaccination was observed, but the change was not found to be significant.

This TCR was sampled from a human donor in good health. Rearrangement joined TRBV5-4 to TRBJ1-2; 7 junctional bases match TRBD1. The sequencing input was CD4+ T cells from blood, cultured in vitro. The sequenced DNA is TGTGCCAGCAGCTTGGCCAGGGGGGCGCTCGGCTACACCTTC. It codes for CASSLARGALGYTF.